The rows below give T cell receptor beta chains drawn from one sample of a study of radiation and T cells in renal cell carcinoma. Using immunoSEQ multiplex PCR, the repertoire was profiled, and TCRdb retains in-frame clones only, with some absent. The sample lists 8,000 to 10,000 clones, roughly 67% occurring once. The sample here was tumor tissue, taken from a patient whose treatment was nephrectomy without radiotherapy. All receptors come from a man between 60 and 75 years old with renal cell carcinoma. Both conserved end residues are part of each CDR3.

cdr3_aa: CASSPFEGKAEQFF; v_call: TRBV7-7
cdr3_aa: CASTPHRDSYEQYF; v_call: TRBV28
cdr3_aa: CASSEQPAYEQYF; v_call: TRBV10-2
cdr3_aa: CASNRGGVPSLNTEAFF; v_call: TRBV27
cdr3_aa: CASSRDRDSSYNEQFF; v_call: TRBV4-3
cdr3_aa: CASSIKLAGGKDTQYF; v_call: TRBV19
cdr3_aa: CASSPEPRVSGNEQYF; v_call: TRBV7-2
cdr3_aa: CASRVTGIGEQYF; v_call: TRBV5-5
cdr3_aa: CASTTGGGSTGELFF; v_call: TRBV7-2
cdr3_aa: CASSISGLSEAFF; v_call: TRBV19
cdr3_aa: CASSSLGNPYEQYF; v_call: TRBV5-8
cdr3_aa: CASSGQGAAEQYF; v_call: TRBV2
cdr3_aa: CATSRDLGYDEKLFF; v_call: TRBV15
cdr3_aa: CASSILGNTIYF; v_call: TRBV19
cdr3_aa: CASSLPGLPAGELFF; v_call: TRBV13
cdr3_aa: CASSLEQNSYNEQFF; v_call: TRBV11-2
cdr3_aa: CSSSESGQGHF; v_call: TRBV10-2
cdr3_aa: CASSEVATGSFYEQYF; v_call: TRBV28
cdr3_aa: CASSGQGAYEQYF; v_call: TRBV9
cdr3_aa: CASSPDGWNEKLFF; v_call: TRBV4-3
cdr3_aa: CASSSRGRTEAFF; v_call: TRBV27
cdr3_aa: CASSLVGGNTDTQYF; v_call: TRBV7-8
cdr3_aa: CASSLSGSGGYGYTF; v_call: TRBV27
cdr3_aa: CASSYQTGGTEAFF; v_call: TRBV5-1
cdr3_aa: CASSFRLGEQFF; v_call: TRBV11-2
cdr3_aa: CASSLEPTQRYEQYF; v_call: TRBV5-5
cdr3_aa: CASSYGATYEQYF; v_call: TRBV6-6
cdr3_aa: CASSLFSRTGVYEQYF; v_call: TRBV5-1
cdr3_aa: CASTPLSRVDSPLHF; v_call: TRBV27
cdr3_aa: CASSLGGQVPNTEAFF; v_call: TRBV7-2
cdr3_aa: CASSESGLDYNEQFF; v_call: TRBV10-1
cdr3_aa: CASSIVAQSTEAFF; v_call: TRBV19
cdr3_aa: CASSDRDRGTDTQYF; v_call: TRBV6-6
cdr3_aa: CASSLGTGFGELFF; v_call: TRBV5-1
cdr3_aa: CASHFTGNTEAFF; v_call: TRBV27
cdr3_aa: CASSLVAVGTGGREQFF; v_call: TRBV7-8
cdr3_aa: CSVGTGPVYNEQFF; v_call: TRBV29-1
cdr3_aa: CASSRGGQLGNTIYF; v_call: TRBV19
cdr3_aa: CASRAGPYFAAQYF; v_call: TRBV6-5
cdr3_aa: CASSFYGTSSQETQYF; v_call: TRBV28